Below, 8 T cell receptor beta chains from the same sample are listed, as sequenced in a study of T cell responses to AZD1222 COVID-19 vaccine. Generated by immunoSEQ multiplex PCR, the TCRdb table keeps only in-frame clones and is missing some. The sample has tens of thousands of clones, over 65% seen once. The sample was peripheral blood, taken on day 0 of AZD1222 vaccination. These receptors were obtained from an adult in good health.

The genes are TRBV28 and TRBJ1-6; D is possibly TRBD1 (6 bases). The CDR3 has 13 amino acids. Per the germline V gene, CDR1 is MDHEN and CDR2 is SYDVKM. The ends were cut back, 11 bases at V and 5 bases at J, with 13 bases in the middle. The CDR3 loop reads CAHRGADNSPLHF. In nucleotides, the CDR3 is TGTGCCCATCGGGGGGCGGATAATTCACCCCTCCACTTT.

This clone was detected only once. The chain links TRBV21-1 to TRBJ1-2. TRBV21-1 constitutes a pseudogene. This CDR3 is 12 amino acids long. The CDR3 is CASSKRRYGYTF. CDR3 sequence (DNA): TGTGCCAGCAGCAAACGGAGATATGGCTACACCTTC.

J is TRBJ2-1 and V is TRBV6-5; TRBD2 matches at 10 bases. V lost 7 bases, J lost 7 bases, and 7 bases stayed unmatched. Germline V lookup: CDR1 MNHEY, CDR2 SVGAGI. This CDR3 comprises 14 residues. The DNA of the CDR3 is TGTGCCAGCAACCTCGGACTAGCGGAGAATGAGCAGTTCTTC. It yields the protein CASNLGLAENEQFF.

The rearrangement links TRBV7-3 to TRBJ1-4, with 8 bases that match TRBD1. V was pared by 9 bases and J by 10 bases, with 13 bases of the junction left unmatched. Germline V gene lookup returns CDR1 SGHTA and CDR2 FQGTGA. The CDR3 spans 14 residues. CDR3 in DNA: TGTGCCAGGACAGCGGACAGGGTGAAGGTAAAACTGTTTTTT. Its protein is CARTADRVKVKLFF.

CDR3 region: CASRPGSFNQPQHF. Here the CDR3 DNA reads TGTGCCAGCAGACCCGGGTCTTTCAATCAGCCCCAGCATTTT. This chain joins TRBV25-1 and TRBJ1-5; the D is unclear. The CDR3 contains 14 residues. Germline V CDR1 and CDR2: MGHDK, SYGVNS. The V and J ends lost 6 bases and 3 bases respectively, with 12 bases between them.

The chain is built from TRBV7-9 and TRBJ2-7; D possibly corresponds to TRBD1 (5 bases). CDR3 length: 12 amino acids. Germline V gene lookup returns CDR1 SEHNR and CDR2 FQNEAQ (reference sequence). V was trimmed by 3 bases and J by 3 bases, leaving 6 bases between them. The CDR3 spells CASSLDNYEQYF. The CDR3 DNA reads TGTGCCAGCAGCTTGGACAACTACGAGCAGTACTTC.

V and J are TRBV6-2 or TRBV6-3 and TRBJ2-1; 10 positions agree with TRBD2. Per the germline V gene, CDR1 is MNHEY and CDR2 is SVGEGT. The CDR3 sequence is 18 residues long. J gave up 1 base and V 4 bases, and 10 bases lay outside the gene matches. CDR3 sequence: CASSFSPLAGGSYNEQFF. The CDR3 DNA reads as TGTGCCAGCAGTTTCTCCCCCTTAGCGGGAGGATCCTACAATGAGCAGTTCTTC.

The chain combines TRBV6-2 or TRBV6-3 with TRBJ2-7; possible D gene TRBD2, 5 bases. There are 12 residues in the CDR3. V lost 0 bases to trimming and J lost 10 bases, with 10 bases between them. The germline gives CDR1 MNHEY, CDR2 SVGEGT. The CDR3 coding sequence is TGTGCCAGCAGTTACTCGAGGGAAGCACAGTACTTC. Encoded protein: CASSYSREAQYF.